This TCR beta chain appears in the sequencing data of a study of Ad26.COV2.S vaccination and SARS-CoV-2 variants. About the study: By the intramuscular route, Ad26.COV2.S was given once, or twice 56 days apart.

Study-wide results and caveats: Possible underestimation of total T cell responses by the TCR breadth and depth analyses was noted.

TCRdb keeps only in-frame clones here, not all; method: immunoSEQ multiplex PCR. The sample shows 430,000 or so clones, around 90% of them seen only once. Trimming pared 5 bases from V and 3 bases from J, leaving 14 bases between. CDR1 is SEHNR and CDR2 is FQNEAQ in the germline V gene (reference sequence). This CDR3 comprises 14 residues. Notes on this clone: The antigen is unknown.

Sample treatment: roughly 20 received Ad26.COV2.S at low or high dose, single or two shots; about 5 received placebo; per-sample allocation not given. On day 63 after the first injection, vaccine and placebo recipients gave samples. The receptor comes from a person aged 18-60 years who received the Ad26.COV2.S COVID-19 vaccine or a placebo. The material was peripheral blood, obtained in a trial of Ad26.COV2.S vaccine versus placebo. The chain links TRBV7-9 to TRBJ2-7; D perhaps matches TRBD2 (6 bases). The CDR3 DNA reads TGTGCCAGCAGCCTTAGCGGCAACAACTACGAGCAGTACTTC. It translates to CASSLSGNNYEQYF.